This TCR beta chain comes out of a study of cytomegalovirus exposure and HLA in healthy donors. The wider study: Drawn from HLA-typed donors, about 85 million unique TCRs were held in an early data release.

CDR3 length: 16 amino acids. The junction had 4 bases not matched to a gene; V was cut back by 0 bases and J by 5 bases. CDR1 is LGHNA and CDR2 is YNFKEQ in the germline V gene. As for this clone: As yet, its antigen is unknown.

In the PCR, 60 Vbeta and 13 Jbeta primers were used. Method: immunoSEQ multiplex PCR; TCRdb's copy keeps in-frame clones and lacks some. The data show about 32,000 clones, approximately 80% seen once. Study-wide findings and caveats: Some TCR beta chains (about 170 of them) were listed as cytomegalovirus-associated. What was likely a sequencing artifact was a cluster of highly shared sequence variants. Later analysis demonstrated an association between a missense DCLRE1C variant and TCR beta V- and J-gene trimming.

This chain uses TRBV4-2 with TRBJ2-3; 11 nucleotides align to TRBD2. The TCR sequence derives from a woman aged 18-29 years in good health and CMV-seronegative. Source material: PBMCs. CDR3 bases: TGTGCCAGCAGCCAAGATAGCGGGAGGGGAGGAGATACGCAGTATTTT. The encoded protein is CASSQDSGRGGDTQYF.